This T cell receptor beta chain emerged from a study of shared clonotypes between healthy human individuals. Study findings and constraints: Despite large depth, sorted-subset datasets appeared incompletely sequenced. Among donors, clonotype sharing was expected to be affected by sequencing depth. Naive subsets usually exceeded memory subsets in estimated richness.

Concerning this clone itself: Its specificity is not known.

V lost 2 bases and J lost 4; bases outside the gene matches: 8. This CDR3 is 16 amino acids long. Germline CDR1 and CDR2: LNHDA and SQIVND (reference sequence). CD45RO-negative, CCR7-selected cells formed the naive CD8 fraction, which excluded terminally differentiated effector memory CD45RA+ cells. Per sorted-subset replicate PCR, input was approximately 0.2 ug DNA, representing roughly 29,000 T cell genomes. Data came from immunoSEQ multiplex PCR; TCRdb stores just in-frame clones and leaves some out. This table has roughly 2 million clones, approximately 94% appearing once. The source of this sequence is a young man in good health. The chain couples TRBV19 to TRBJ2-5; 9 bases are shared with TRBD2. Sequenced input: naive CD8+ T cells sorted from blood. The chain's CDR3 is CASSIRREGLGETQYF. The CDR3 DNA reads as TGTGCCAGTAGTATACGGCGGGAGGGCCTCGGAGAGACCCAGTACTTC. The full variable domain, with the rest looked up from reference TRBV19 and TRBJ2-5, is DGGITQSPKYLFRKEGQNVTLSCEQNLNHDAMYWYRQDPGQGLRLIYYSQIVNDFQKGDIAEGYSVSREKKESFPLTVTSAQKNPTAFYLCASSIRREGLGETQYFGPGTRLLVL.